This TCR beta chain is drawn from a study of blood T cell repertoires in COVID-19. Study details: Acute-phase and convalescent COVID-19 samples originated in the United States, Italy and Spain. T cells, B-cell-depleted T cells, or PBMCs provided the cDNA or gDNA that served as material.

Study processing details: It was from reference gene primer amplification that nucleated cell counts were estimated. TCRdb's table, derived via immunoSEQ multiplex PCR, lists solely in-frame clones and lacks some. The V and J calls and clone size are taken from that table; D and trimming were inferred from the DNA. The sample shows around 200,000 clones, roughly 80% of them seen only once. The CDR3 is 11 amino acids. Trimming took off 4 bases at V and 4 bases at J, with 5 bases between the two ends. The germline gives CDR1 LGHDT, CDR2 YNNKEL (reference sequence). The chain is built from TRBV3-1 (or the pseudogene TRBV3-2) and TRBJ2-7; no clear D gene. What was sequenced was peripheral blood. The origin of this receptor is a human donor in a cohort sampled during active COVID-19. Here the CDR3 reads CASSLGYEQYF. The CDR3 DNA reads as TGTGCCAGCAGCCTCGGTTACGAGCAGTACTTC.